This T cell receptor beta chain is drawn from a study of T cells in Graves' hyperthyroidism and ophthalmopathy. Amplified TCR beta CDR3 regions derived from RNA transcripts. During a first-round RT-PCR of the TCR CDR3, the HTBI primer set was used. TCRdb processed the multiplex PCR reads anew with MiXCR; each CDR3 protein has one entry. The data show under 500,000 distinct CDR3 sequences, with around 15% seen just once and around 27% held by the top ten. The sequenced sample consisted of blood. The clonotype comes from a man aged 45-65 years with Graves' ophthalmopathy.

The CDR3 here is CASSLDPSVGLFF. DNA for the CDR3: TGTGCCAGCAGCTTAGATCCCAGTGTGGGGCTGTTTTTT. The chain couples TRBV11-2 to TRBJ2-2; the D is unclear. Germline CDR1 SGHAT, CDR2 FQNNGV. The germline V and J ends were trimmed by 0 bases and 13 bases, with 12 bases remaining between them. The CDR3 is 13 amino acids. The entire variable domain, with the rest obtained from reference TRBV11-2 and TRBJ2-2, is as follows: EAGVAQSPRYKIIEKRQSVAFWCNPISGHATLYWYQQILGQGPKLLIQFQNNGVVDDSQLPKDRFSAERLKGVDSTLKIQPAKLEDSAVYLCASSLDPSVGLFFGEGSRLTVL.